The rows below give T cell receptor beta chains drawn from one sample of a study of blood T cell repertoires in COVID-19. The table came from immunoSEQ multiplex PCR; TCRdb's copy has only in-frame clones and leaves some out. The table includes some 90,000 clones, around 82% detected once. Source material: peripheral blood. These receptors all come from a man in his sixties or seventies with active or convalescent COVID-19. The CDR3 runs from the conserved cysteine through the conserved F or W. The D gene is left open where the match is weak. The size of a clone is reported for some rows only, either as once, few or many, or as a class for expanded clones.

J gene	D gene	V gene	clone size	CDR3 protein	CDR3 DNA
TRBJ1-6	TRBD1	TRBV7-2	few	CASTGTVGSPLHF	TGTGCCAGCACCGGGACAGTTGGTTCACCCCTCCACTTT
TRBJ1-1	NA	TRBV7-9	few	CASSVTANTEAFF	TGTGCCAGCAGCGTTACAGCGAACACTGAAGCTTTCTTT
TRBJ2-1	TRBD2	TRBV5-1	few	CASSLVGLAGDEQFF	TGCGCCAGCAGCTTGGTGGGACTAGCGGGGGATGAGCAGTTCTTC
TRBJ2-3	NA	TRBV25-1	NA	CASSHGRGNTDTQYF	TGTGCCAGCTCCCATGGGCGGGGAAACACAGATACGCAGTATTTT
TRBJ2-3	TRBD2	TRBV5-1	NA	CASSRYGLAGGGGLTDTQYF	TGCGCCAGCAGCAGATACGGACTAGCGGGAGGAGGCGGATTAACAGATACGCAGTATTTT
TRBJ2-2	NA	TRBV19	NA	CASRTGRGTGELFF	TGTGCCAGTAGAACAGGGCGTGGCACCGGGGAGCTGTTTTTT
TRBJ1-4	TRBD1	TRBV7-9	few	CASSLVGRGDEKLFF	TGTGCCAGCAGCTTAGTGGGCAGGGGGGATGAAAAACTGTTTTTT
TRBJ2-6	NA	TRBV12-1	NA	CASSFADDRAGANVLTF	TGTGCCAGCAGCTTTGCCGATGACAGGGCTGGGGCCAACGTCCTGACTTTC
TRBJ2-5	NA	TRBV4-3	NA	CASSQEVRGWGNQETQYF	TGCGCCAGCAGCCAAGAGGTACGCGGGTGGGGAAACCAAGAGACCCAGTACTTC
TRBJ1-4	TRBD1	TRBV4-2	NA	CASSQNPRGRDEKLFF	TGTGCCAGCAGCCAAAACCCCAGGGGGCGGGATGAAAAACTGTTTTTT
TRBJ1-4	NA	TRBV18	NA	CASSPPGAGEKLFF	TGTGCCAGCTCACCACCGGGGGCAGGTGAAAAACTGTTTTTT
TRBJ2-7	NA	TRBV11-3	NA	CASSTEGVYEQYF	TGTGCCAGCAGCACCGAAGGGGTCTACGAGCAGTACTTC
TRBJ2-7	TRBD1	TRBV27	NA	CAIATGPRYEQYF	TGTGCCATCGCGACAGGGCCGCGATACGAGCAGTACTTC
TRBJ1-1	TRBD1	TRBV6-5	many	CASRRTGGKAFF	TGTGCCAGCAGAAGGACAGGGGGTAAAGCTTTCTTT
TRBJ2-5	NA	TRBV15	NA	CATSRRPQGIETQYF	TGTGCCACCAGCAGGAGACCACAGGGAATCGAGACCCAGTACTTC
TRBJ2-1	NA	TRBV10-1	few	CASSTGSYNEQFF	TGCGCCAGCAGTACAGGGTCCTACAATGAGCAGTTCTTC
TRBJ1-6	NA	TRBV19	NA	CASSTYGQPPGTLSGNSPLHF	TGTGCCAGTAGTACATACGGACAGCCCCCTGGCACTTTGTCTGGGAATTCACCCCTCCACTTT
TRBJ2-1	NA	TRBV7-2	NA	CASSLAPAGWGYGNEQFF	TGTGCCAGCAGCTTAGCGCCCGCGGGGTGGGGGTACGGCAATGAGCAGTTCTTC
TRBJ1-4	TRBD1	TRBV4-1	NA	CASSHRRGQSNEKLFF	TGCGCCAGCAGCCACAGAAGGGGACAGTCTAATGAAAAACTGTTTTTT
TRBJ2-3	NA	TRBV7-2	NA	CASSFPLGAGSDTQYF	TGTGCCAGCAGCTTTCCGTTGGGGGCAGGGTCAGATACGCAGTATTTT
TRBJ2-1	NA	TRBV4-1	NA	CASSQFIPYNEQFF	TGCGCCAGCAGCCAATTCATCCCCTACAATGAGCAGTTCTTC
TRBJ2-3	NA	TRBV6-2/TRBV6-3	NA	CASSPGSGRSAQYF	TGTGCCAGCAGCCCGGGCTCCGGCAGATCGGCGCAGTATTTT
TRBJ2-7	NA	TRBV5-1	NA	CASSGSSYEQYF	TGCGCCAGCAGCGGTAGCTCCTACGAGCAGTACTTC
TRBJ2-3	NA	TRBV5-1	once	CASSFADSTDTQYF	TGCGCCAGCAGCTTTGCGGATAGCACAGATACGCAGTATTTT
TRBJ1-1	TRBD1	TRBV5-1	NA	CASSRGQGGTEAFF	TGCGCCAGCAGCCGAGGACAGGGAGGGACTGAAGCTTTCTTT
TRBJ2-3	NA	TRBV5-1	once	CASSSGRGSTDTQYF	TGCGCCAGCAGCTCCGGACGGGGATCCACAGATACGCAGTATTTT
TRBJ1-2	TRBD1	TRBV18	few	CASSPTDRVDGYTF	TGTGCCAGCTCACCCACGGACAGGGTGGATGGCTACACCTTC
TRBJ1-1	TRBD1	TRBV19	NA	CASSGQAFGEAFF	TGTGCCAGTAGTGGACAGGCCTTCGGTGAAGCTTTCTTT
TRBJ1-1	NA	TRBV6-6	NA	CASSDSERVNTEAFF	TGTGCCAGCAGTGACTCCGAACGCGTGAACACTGAAGCTTTCTTT
TRBJ2-7	TRBD1	TRBV12-3/TRBV12-4	NA	CASKPGQGYEQYF	TGTGCCAGCAAACCGGGACAGGGCTACGAGCAGTACTTC
TRBJ2-5	TRBD2	TRBV7-8	few	CASNPSGGMETQYF	TGTGCCAGCAACCCTAGCGGGGGGATGGAGACCCAGTACTTC
TRBJ1-3	NA	TRBV2	NA	CASSSGSSSGNTIYF	TGTGCCAGCAGTTCGGGAAGTAGCTCTGGAAACACCATATATTTT
TRBJ2-2	TRBD2	TRBV19	NA	CASNPEGLAGALYTGELFF	TGTGCCAGTAACCCAGAAGGACTAGCGGGGGCCTTATACACCGGGGAGCTGTTTTTT
TRBJ2-1	TRBD2	TRBV6-5	NA	CASNPSGGPYNEQFF	TGTGCCAGCAACCCCAGCGGGGGGCCATACAATGAGCAGTTCTTC
TRBJ2-7	NA	TRBV11-3	NA	CASSLARQDSSYEQYF	TGTGCCAGCAGCTTAGCCCGACAGGACAGCTCCTACGAGCAGTACTTC
TRBJ1-1	NA	TRBV2	NA	CASRGGMNTEAFF	TGTGCCAGCAGGGGAGGAATGAACACTGAAGCTTTCTTT
TRBJ1-2	NA	TRBV6-6	NA	CASSYSADGLFGYTF	TGTGCCAGCAGTTACTCAGCGGACGGCCTATTTGGCTACACCTTC
TRBJ1-2	NA	TRBV5-8	NA	CASSPLAWGGDYGYTF	TGTGCCAGCAGCCCTCTAGCTTGGGGTGGGGACTATGGCTACACCTTC
TRBJ2-4	NA	TRBV18	NA	CASSPLPGSENIQYF	TGTGCCAGCTCACCCCTTCCGGGGTCCGAAAACATTCAGTACTTC
TRBJ2-3	NA	TRBV10-1	NA	CASSGASAADTQYF	TGCGCCAGCAGTGGAGCGTCAGCGGCAGATACGCAGTATTTT
TRBJ2-6	NA	TRBV4-1	NA	CASREQPSGANVLTF	TGCGCCAGCAGGGAACAGCCCTCTGGGGCCAACGTCCTGACTTTC
TRBJ2-7	NA	TRBV14	few	CASSQWGLEQYF	TGTGCCAGCAGCCAATGGGGCCTCGAGCAGTACTTC
TRBJ2-3	NA	TRBV29-1	NA	CSVEAVDTQYF	TGCAGCGTTGAAGCAGTGGATACGCAGTATTTT
TRBJ2-3	TRBD2	TRBV5-4	once	CASSLERGGIDTQYF	TGTGCCAGCAGCTTGGAGCGGGGGGGGATAGATACGCAGTATTTT
TRBJ1-6	NA	TRBV6-2/TRBV6-3	NA	CASGRSDSPLHF	TGTGCCAGCGGCCGTAGTGATTCACCCCTCCACTTT